This T cell receptor (beta chain) was recovered during a study of early T cells in non-severe SARS-CoV-2 infection. The J segment lost 1 base and the V segment lost 8 bases, leaving 10 bases of the junction unmatched. This CDR3 is built from 15 residues. Looked up from germline, CDR1 is KGHSH and CDR2 is LQKENI. This clonotype was seen at least ten times. Attachment of unique molecular identifiers to individual cDNA molecules was performed. TCRdb analysed the 5' RACE reads with MiXCR anew, one entry per CDR3 protein. The sample consists of about 60,000 distinct CDR3 sequences, approximately 5.6% of them appearing once.

V usage is TRBV18 and J usage is TRBJ1-1; 7 positions match TRBD1. This clonotype was sampled from an adult who was a healthcare worker with PCR-confirmed SARS-CoV-2 infection or an uninfected control (not recorded which). Sequenced: whole blood. CDR3 in DNA: TGTGCCAGCAAACCGACAGGGCAGCCGAACACTGAAGCTTTCTTT. Translated: CASKPTGQPNTEAFF.